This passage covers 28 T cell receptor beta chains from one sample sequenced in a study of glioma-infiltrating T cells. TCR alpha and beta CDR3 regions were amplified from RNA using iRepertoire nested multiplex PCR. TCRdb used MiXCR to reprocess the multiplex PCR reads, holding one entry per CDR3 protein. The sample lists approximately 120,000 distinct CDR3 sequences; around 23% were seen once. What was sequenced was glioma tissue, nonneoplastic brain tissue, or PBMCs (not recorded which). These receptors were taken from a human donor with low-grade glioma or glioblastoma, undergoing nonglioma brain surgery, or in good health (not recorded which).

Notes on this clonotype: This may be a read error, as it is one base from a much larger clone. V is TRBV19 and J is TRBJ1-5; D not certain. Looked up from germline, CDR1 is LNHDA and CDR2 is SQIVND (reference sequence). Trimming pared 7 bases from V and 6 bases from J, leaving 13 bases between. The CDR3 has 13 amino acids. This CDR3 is CASNVSTGQPQHF. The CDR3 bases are TGTGCCAGTAATGTTTCTACTGGTCAGCCCCAGCATTTT.

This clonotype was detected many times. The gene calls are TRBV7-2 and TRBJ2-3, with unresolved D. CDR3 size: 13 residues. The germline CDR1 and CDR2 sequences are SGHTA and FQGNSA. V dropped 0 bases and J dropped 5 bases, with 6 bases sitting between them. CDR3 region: CASSLALRDTQYF. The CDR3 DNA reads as TGTGCCAGCAGCTTAGCCCTGCGAGATACGCAGTATTTT. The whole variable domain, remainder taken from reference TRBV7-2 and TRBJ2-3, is GAGVSQSPSNKVTEKGKDVELRCDPISGHTALYWYRQSLGQGLEFLIYFQGNSAPDKSGLPSDRFSAERTGGSVSTLTIQRTQQEDSAVYLCASSLALRDTQYFGPGTRLTVL.

CDR3 sequence (DNA): TGTGCCAGTAGCCCTTATATGGGACCCGGGGGGGATGAGCAGTTCTTC. Protein product: CASSPYMGPGGDEQFF. The rearrangement uses TRBV19 and TRBJ2-1, with 8 bases aligning to TRBD2. The junction had 15 bases not matched to a gene; V was cut back by 6 bases and J by 8 bases. The CDR3 consists of 16 residues. From germline, CDR1 is LNHDA and CDR2 SQIVND (reference sequence).

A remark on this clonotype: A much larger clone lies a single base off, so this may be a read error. In DNA, the CDR3 is TGTGCCAGCAGCTTAGCCGTTAATGAAAAACTGTTTTTT. Protein product: CASSLAVNEKLFF. The rearrangement joins TRBV7-6 to TRBJ1-4, with D hard to call. CDR1 and CDR2 (germline): SGHVS, FNYEAQ. The CDR3 loop spans 13 amino acids. V shed 0 bases and J shed 4 bases, with 3 bases lying between them. The complete variable domain, with remaining parts taken from reference TRBV7-6 and TRBJ1-4, reads GAGVSQSPRYKVTKRGQDVALRCDPISGHVSLYWYRQALGQGPEFLTYFNYEAQQDKSGLPNDRFSAERPEGSISTLTIQRTEQRDSAMYRCASSLAVNEKLFFGSGTQLSVL.

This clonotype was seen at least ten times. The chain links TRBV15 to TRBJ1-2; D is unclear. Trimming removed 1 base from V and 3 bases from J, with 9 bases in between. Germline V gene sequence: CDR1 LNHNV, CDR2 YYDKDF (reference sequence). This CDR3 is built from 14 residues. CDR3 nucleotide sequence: TGTGCCACCAGCAGAGGTAGTACCGACTATGGCTACACCTTC. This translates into CATSRGSTDYGYTF. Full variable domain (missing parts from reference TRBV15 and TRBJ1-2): DAMVIQNPRYQVTQFGKPVTLSCSQTLNHNVMYWYQQKSSQAPKLLFHYYDKDFNNEADTPDNFQSRRPNTSFCFLDIRSPGLGDTAMYLCATSRGSTDYGYTFGSGTRLTVV.

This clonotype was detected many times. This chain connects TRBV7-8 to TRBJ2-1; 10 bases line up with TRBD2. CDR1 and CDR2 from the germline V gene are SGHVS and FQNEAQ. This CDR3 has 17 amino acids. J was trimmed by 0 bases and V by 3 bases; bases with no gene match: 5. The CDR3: CASSLWASGSSYNEQFF. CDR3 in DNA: TGTGCCAGCAGCTTGTGGGCTAGCGGGAGCTCCTACAATGAGCAGTTCTTC.

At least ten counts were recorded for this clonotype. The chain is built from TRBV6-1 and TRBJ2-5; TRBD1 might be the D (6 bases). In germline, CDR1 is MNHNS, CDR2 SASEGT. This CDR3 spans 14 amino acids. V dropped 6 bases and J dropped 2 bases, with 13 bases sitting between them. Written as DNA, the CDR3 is TGTGCCAGCAGACTCAGGGACAAGCAAGAGACCCAGTACTTC. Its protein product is CASRLRDKQETQYF.

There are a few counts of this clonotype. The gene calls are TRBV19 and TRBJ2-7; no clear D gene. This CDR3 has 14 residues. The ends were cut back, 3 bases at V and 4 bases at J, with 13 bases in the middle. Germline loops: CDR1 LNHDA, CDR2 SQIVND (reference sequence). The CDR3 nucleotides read TGTGCCAGTAGTATGTTATCGACGGGTTACGAGCAGTACTTC. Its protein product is CASSMLSTGYEQYF.

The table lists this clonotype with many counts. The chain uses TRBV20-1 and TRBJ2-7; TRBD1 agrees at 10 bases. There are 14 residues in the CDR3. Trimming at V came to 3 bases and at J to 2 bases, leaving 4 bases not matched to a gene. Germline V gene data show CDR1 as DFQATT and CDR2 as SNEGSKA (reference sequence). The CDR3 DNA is TGCAGTGCTAGCGTCGGGACAGGGGCCTACGAGCAGTACTTC. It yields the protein CSASVGTGAYEQYF.

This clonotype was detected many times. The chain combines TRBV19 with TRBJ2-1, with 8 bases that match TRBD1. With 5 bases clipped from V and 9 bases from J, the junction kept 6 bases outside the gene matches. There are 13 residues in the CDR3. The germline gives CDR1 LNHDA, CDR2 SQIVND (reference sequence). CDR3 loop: CASSLHRGAEQFF. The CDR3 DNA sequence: TGTGCCAGTAGTCTGCACAGGGGGGCTGAGCAGTTCTTC.

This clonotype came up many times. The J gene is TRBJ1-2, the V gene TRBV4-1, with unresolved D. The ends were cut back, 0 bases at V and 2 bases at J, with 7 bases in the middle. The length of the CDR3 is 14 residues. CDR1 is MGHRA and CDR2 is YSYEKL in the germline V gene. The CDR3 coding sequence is TGCGCCAGCAGCCAAGATACAGTCAACTATGGCTACACCTTC. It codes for CASSQDTVNYGYTF.

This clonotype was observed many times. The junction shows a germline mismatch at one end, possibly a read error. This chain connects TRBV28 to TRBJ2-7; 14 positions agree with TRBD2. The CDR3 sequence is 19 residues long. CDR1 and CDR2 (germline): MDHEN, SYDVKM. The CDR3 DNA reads TGTGCCAGCAGCGGGCCGGTGACTAGCGGGAGGGCGAGCCCCTACGGGCAGTACTTC. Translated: CASSGPVTSGRASPYGQYF.

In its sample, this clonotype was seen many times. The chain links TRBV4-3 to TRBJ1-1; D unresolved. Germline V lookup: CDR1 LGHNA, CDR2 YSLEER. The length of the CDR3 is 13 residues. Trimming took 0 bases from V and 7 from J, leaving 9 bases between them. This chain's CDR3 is CASSQDPAFEAFF. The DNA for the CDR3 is TGCGCCAGCAGCCAAGATCCGGCATTTGAAGCTTTCTTT.

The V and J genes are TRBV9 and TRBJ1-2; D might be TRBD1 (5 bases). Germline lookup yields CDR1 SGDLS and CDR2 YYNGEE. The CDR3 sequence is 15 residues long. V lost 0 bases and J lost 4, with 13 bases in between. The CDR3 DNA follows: TGTGCCAGCAGCGTAGATGCAGGGCCCAGCTATGGCTACACCTTC. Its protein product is CASSVDAGPSYGYTF. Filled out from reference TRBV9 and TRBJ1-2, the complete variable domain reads DSGVTQTPKHLITATGQRVTLRCSPRSGDLSVYWYQQSLDQGLQFLIQYYNGEERAKGNILERFSAQQFPDLHSELNLSSLELGDSALYFCASSVDAGPSYGYTFGSGTRLTVV.

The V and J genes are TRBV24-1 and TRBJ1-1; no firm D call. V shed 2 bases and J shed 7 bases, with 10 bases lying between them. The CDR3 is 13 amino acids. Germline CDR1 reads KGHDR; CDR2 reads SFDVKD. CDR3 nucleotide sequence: TGTGCCACCAGTGATTCTTGGGGTAGTGAAGCTTTCTTT. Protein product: CATSDSWGSEAFF.

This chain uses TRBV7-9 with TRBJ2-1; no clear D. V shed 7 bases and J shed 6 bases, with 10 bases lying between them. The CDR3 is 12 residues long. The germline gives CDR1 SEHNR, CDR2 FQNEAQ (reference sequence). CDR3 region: CASIPASNEQFF. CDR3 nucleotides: TGTGCCAGCATCCCCGCTAGCAATGAGCAGTTCTTC.

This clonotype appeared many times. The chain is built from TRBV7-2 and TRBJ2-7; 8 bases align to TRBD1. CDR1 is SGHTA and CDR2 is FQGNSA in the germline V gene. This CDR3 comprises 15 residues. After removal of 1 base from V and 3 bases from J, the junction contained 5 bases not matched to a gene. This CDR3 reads CASSLGQGAGYEQYF. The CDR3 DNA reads TGTGCCAGCAGCTTAGGGCAGGGGGCGGGCTACGAGCAGTACTTC.

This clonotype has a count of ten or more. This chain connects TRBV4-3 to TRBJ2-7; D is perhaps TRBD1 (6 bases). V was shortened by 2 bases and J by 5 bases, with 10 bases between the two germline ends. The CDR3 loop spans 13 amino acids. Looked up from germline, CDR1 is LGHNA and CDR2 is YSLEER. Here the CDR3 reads CASSQRSGDEQYF. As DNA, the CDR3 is TGCGCCAGCAGCCAAAGGTCAGGGGACGAGCAGTACTTC.

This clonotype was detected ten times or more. Here the CDR3 reads CASSLATALEQYF. The CDR3 DNA reads TGTGCCAGCAGCTTAGCGACAGCCTTGGAGCAGTACTTC. The chain carries TRBV7-2 and TRBJ2-7; D is possibly TRBD1 (5 bases). Trimming removed 0 bases from V and 7 bases from J, with 10 bases in between. CDR3 length: 13 residues. CDR1 is SGHTA and CDR2 is FQGNSA in the germline V gene.

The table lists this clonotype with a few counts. As DNA, the CDR3 is TGCGCCAGCAGCTTGGAAGGACAGCTGAGCACAGATACGCAGTATTTT. Its translation is CASSLEGQLSTDTQYF. The rearrangement uses TRBV5-1 and TRBJ2-3; possible D gene TRBD1, 6 bases. CDR3 length equals 16 residues. V was clipped by 0 bases and J by 0 bases, with 11 bases between them. The germline V gene has CDR1 SGHRS and CDR2 YFSETQ.

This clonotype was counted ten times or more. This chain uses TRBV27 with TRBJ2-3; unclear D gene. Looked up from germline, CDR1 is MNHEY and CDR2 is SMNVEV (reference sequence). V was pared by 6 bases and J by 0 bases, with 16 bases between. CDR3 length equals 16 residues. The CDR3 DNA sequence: TGTGCCAGCAGCCAAGACTCGGCATCTAGCACAGATACGCAGTATTTT. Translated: CASSQDSASSTDTQYF.

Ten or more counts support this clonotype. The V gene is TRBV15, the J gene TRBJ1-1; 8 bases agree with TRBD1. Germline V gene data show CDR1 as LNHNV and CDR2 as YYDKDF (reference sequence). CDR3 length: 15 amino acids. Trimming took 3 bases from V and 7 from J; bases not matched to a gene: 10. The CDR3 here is CATSSRQGPGGEAFF. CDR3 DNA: TGTGCCACCAGCAGTAGACAGGGGCCGGGAGGTGAAGCTTTCTTT.

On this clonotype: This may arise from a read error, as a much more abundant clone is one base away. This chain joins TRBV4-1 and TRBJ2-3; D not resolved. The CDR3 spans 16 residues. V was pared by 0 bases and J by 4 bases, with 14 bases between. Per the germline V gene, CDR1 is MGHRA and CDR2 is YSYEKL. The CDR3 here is CASSQDHGVAADTQYF. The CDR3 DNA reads TGCGCCAGCAGCCAAGATCATGGAGTGGCCGCAGATACGCAGTATTTT.

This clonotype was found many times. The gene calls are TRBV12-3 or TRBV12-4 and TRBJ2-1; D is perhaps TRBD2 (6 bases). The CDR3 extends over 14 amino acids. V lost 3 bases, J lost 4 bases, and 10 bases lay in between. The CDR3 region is CASSLASVYNEQFF. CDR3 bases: TGTGCCAGCAGTTTGGCTAGCGTTTACAATGAGCAGTTCTTC.

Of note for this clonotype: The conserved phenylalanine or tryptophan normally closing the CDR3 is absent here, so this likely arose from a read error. The CDR3 DNA is TGCGCCAGCAGCTTGGGCCAGTTGGGCCCCTACAATGAGCAGTTCATC. Its translation: CASSLGQLGPYNEQFI. This sequence joins TRBV5-1 and TRBJ2-1; unclear D gene. The length of the CDR3 is 16 residues. V lost 0 bases to trimming and J lost 2 bases, with 12 bases between them. Germline values: CDR1 SGHRS, CDR2 YFSETQ.

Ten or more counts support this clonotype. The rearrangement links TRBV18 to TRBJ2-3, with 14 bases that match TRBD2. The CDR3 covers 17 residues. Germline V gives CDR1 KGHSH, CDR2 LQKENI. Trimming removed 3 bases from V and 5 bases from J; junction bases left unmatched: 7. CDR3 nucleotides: TGTGCCAGCTCACCCGGACTAGCGGGAGGAGGGGGAGATACGCAGTATTTT. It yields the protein CASSPGLAGGGGDTQYF.

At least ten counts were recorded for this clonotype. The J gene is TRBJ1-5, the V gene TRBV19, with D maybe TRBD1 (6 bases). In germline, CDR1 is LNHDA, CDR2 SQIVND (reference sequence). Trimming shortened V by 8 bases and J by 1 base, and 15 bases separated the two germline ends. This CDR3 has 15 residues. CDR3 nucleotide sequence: TGTGCCAGTCAACTAACAGGGTGGAGCAATCAGCCCCAGCATTTT. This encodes CASQLTGWSNQPQHF. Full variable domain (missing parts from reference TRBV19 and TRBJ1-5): DGGITQSPKYLFRKEGQNVTLSCEQNLNHDAMYWYRQDPGQGLRLIYYSQIVNDFQKGDIAEGYSVSREKKESFPLTVTSAQKNPTAFYLCASQLTGWSNQPQHFGDGTRLSIL.

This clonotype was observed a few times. The CDR3 nucleotides read TGCGCCAGCAGCTTGTCGGCAGGAGGTTCTCGCACTGAAGCTTTCTTT. It encodes CASSLSAGGSRTEAFF. The V call is TRBV5-1, the J call TRBJ1-1; D remains unclear. Germline V gene data show CDR1 as SGHRS and CDR2 as YFSETQ. Trimming took off 1 base at V and 4 bases at J, with 17 bases between the two ends. The CDR3 length is 16 residues.